This T cell receptor (beta chain) was identified during a study of early stage breast cancer tumors. Looking at the study overall: About 70% of the 16 invasive tumors were ER+, PR+ and HER2-.

The protocol was immunoSEQ multiplex PCR, while the TCRdb copy is restricted to in-frame clones and leaves out a portion. The table lists around 13,000 clones, around 80% of them singletons. A remark on this clone: The antigen is not known.

Study results and caveats: In about 90% of the 16 patients, blood comparison separated tumor from normal breast.

The CDR3 sequence is 15 residues long. The germline CDR1 and CDR2 sequences are SNHLY and FYNNEI. V gave up 0 bases and J gave up 1 base, with 9 bases separating them. This TCR came from a person between 50 and 60 years old with breast cancer. The V and J genes are TRBV2 and TRBJ1-1; D gene ambiguous. Sequenced: normal breast tissue next to the tumor. In DNA, the CDR3 is TGTGCCAGCAGTGAAGCGAGGGTAGGGAACACTGAAGCTTTCTTT. Its translation: CASSEARVGNTEAFF.